Below, one TCR beta chain is given with its context. The antigen is not known. The sample is drawn from a study of graft-versus-host responses after intestinal transplantation. Overall study: Uniformly, recipients were administered anti-thymocyte globulin induction with subsequent tacrolimus and steroids for around 3 years. Study-level points and caveats: Early declines in HvG clones that occurred post-transplant were associated with peak circulating GvH clone levels. Analysis identified GvH clones in recipient marrow, with some appearing first in ileum or blood.

CDR1 is KGHSH and CDR2 is LQKENI in the germline V gene. V was pared by 8 bases and J by 4 bases, with 12 bases between. CDR3 length: 13 residues. Here immunoSEQ multiplex PCR was the method, and the copy in TCRdb shows in-frame clones only, minus some. The sample holds some 120,000 clones; less than 95% are singletons and the top ten take about 0.18%. V gene TRBV18 combines with J gene TRBJ2-1, with a possible D match to TRBD1 (5 bases). This receptor was identified in a human donor who received an intestinal transplant. Sequenced here: unstimulated CD4+ T cells sorted from spleen or lymph node cells, sampled before intestinal transplant. As DNA, the CDR3 is TGTGCCAGCCAGGGTGGGGTGTACAATGAGCAGTTCTTC. Translating gives CASQGGVYNEQFF.